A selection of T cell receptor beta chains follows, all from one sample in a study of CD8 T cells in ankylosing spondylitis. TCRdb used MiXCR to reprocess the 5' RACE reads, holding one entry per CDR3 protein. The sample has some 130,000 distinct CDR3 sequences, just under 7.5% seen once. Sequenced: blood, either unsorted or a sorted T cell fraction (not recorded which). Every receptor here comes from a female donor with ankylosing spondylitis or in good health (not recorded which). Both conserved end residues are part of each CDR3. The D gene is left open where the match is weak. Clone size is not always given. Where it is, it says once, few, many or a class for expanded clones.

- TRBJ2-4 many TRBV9 CATAGLGKNIQYF TGTGCCACAGCTGGCCTTGGCAAAAACATTCAGTACTTC
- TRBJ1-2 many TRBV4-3 CASSQDWRQAGGYTF TGCGCCAGCAGCCAAGATTGGCGGCAGGCGGGTGGCTACACCTTC
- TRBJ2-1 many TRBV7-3 CASSLRAGGYNEQFF TGTGCCAGCAGCTTAAGGGCTGGGGGTTACAATGAGCAGTTCTTC
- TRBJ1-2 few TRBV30 CAWSLGQETTNYGYTF TGTGCCTGGAGTCTAGGGCAGGAAACTACTAACTATGGCTACACCTTC
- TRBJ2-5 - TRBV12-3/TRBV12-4 CASSLARRNQETQYF TGTGCCAGCAGTTTAGCCCGGAGGAACCAAGAGACCCAGTACTTC
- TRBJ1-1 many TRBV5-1 CASSGGGNTEAFF TGCGCCAGCAGCGGGGGGGGGAACACTGAAGCTTTCTTT
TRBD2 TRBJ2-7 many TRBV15 CATSSRSSGGSSSYEQYF TGTGCCACCAGCAGCCGGAGTAGCGGGGGCTCGAGCTCCTACGAGCAGTACTTC
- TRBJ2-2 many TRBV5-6 CASSLVRQGLAGELFF TGTGCCAGCAGCTTGGTCCGCCAGGGGCTCGCCGGGGAGCTGTTTTTT
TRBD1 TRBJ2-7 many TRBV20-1 CSARDGDRAMDHYEQYF TGCAGTGCTAGAGATGGGGACAGGGCAATGGACCACTACGAGCAGTACTTC
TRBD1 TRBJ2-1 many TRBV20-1 CSARHHRGGVYNEQFF TGCAGTGCTAGACATCACAGGGGTGGGGTCTACAATGAGCAGTTCTTC
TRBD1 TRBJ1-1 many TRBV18 CASSPLQGTWDTEAFF TGTGCCAGCTCACCCCTACAGGGGACGTGGGACACTGAAGCTTTCTTT
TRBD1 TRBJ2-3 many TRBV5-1 CASSLDRGFTDTQYF TGCGCCAGCAGCTTGGACAGGGGGTTCACAGATACGCAGTATTTT
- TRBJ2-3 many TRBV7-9 CASSFLADTQYF TGTGCCAGCAGTTTTCTAGCGGATACGCAGTATTTT
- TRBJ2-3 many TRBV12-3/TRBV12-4 CASSPGGGPGDTQYF TGTGCCAGCAGTCCCGGCGGGGGCCCCGGAGATACGCAGTATTTT
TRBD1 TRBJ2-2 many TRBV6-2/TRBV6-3 CASSYFGQGSGELFF TGTGCCAGCAGTTACTTCGGACAGGGCAGCGGGGAGCTGTTTTTT
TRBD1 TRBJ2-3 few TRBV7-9 CASSFDRGVSDTQYF TGTGCCAGCAGCTTCGACAGGGGGGTGTCAGATACGCAGTATTTT
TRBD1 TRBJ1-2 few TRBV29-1 CSVDSGTAYGYTF TGCAGCGTTGATTCCGGGACAGCATATGGCTACACCTTC
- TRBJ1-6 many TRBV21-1 CASSRARQGNIHRYNSPLHF TGTGCCAGCAGCAGAGCAAGACAGGGGAATATCCATAGATATAATTCACCCCTCCACTTT
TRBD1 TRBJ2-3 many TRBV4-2 CASSREGQGTDTQYF TGTGCCAGCAGTCGCGAGGGACAGGGCACAGATACGCAGTATTTT
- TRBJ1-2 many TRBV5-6 CASSLFSQANSGYTF TGTGCCAGCAGCTTATTTAGTCAGGCCAATTCTGGCTACACCTTC
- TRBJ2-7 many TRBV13 CASSLSGVSYEQYF TGTGCCAGCAGCTTATCAGGGGTCTCCTACGAGCAGTACTTC
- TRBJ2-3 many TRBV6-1 CASRRSGTTRTDTQYF TGTGCCAGCAGGAGATCCGGGACAACGAGAACAGATACGCAGTATTTT
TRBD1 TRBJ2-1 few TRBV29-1 CSVGTGTGLDEQFF TGCAGCGTCGGGACCGGGACAGGGTTGGATGAGCAGTTCTTC
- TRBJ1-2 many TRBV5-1 CASLGEGYGYTF TGCGCCAGTTTGGGGGAAGGCTATGGCTACACCTTC
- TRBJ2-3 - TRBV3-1 CASSQDSIEKDTQYF TGTGCCAGCAGCCAAGATTCAATAGAGAAAGATACGCAGTATTTT
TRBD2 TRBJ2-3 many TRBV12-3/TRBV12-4 CASRTGTSGGDTQYF TGTGCCAGCAGGACCGGGACTAGCGGGGGAGATACGCAGTATTTT
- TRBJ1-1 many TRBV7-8 CASSLYWTSEVKAFF TGTGCCAGCAGCTTATACTGGACATCGGAGGTCAAAGCTTTCTTT
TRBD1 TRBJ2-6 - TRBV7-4 CTISSRTGRLGTRANVLTF TGTACCATCAGTTCCCGGACAGGCCGGTTGGGAACTAGGGCCAACGTCCTGACTTTC
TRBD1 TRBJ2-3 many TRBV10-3 CAISVGDRGTDTQYF TGTGCCATCAGTGTTGGGGACAGGGGCACAGATACGCAGTATTTT
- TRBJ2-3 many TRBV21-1 CASTLGGGVEDTQYF TGTGCCAGCACCTTGGGGGGGGGTGTTGAAGATACGCAGTATTTT
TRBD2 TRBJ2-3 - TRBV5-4 CASSPSGDSSTDTQYF TGTGCCAGCAGCCCTAGCGGGGATTCTAGCACAGATACGCAGTATTTT
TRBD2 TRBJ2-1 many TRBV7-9 CASRSPGLTYNEQFF TGTGCCAGCAGATCTCCGGGACTAACCTACAATGAGCAGTTCTTC
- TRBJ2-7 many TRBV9 CASSVEPTRGYEQYF TGTGCCAGCAGCGTAGAACCGACTAGGGGGTACGAGCAGTACTTC
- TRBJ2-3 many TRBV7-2 CASGAQGSDTQYF TGTGCCAGCGGCGCACAGGGATCAGATACGCAGTATTTT
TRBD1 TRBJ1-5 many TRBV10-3 CAISDIRGRGGNQPQHF TGTGCCATCAGTGACATAAGGGGGCGCGGTGGCAATCAGCCCCAGCATTTT
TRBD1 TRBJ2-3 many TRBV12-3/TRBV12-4 CASSLPYGQGWADTQYF TGTGCCAGCAGTTTACCCTACGGACAGGGTTGGGCAGATACGCAGTATTTT
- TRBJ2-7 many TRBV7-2 CASSLAPGFYEQYF TGTGCCAGCAGCTTAGCCCCCGGGTTTTACGAGCAGTACTTC
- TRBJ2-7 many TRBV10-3 CAFKGDKAYEQYF TGTGCCTTCAAAGGGGACAAGGCCTACGAGCAGTACTTC
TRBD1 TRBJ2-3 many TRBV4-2 CASSYNTGGSDTQYF TGTGCCAGCAGCTACAACACAGGGGGCTCAGATACGCAGTATTTT
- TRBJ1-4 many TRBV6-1 CASSEIWQNEKLFF TGTGCCAGCAGTGAAATCTGGCAGAATGAAAAACTGTTTTTT
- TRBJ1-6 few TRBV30 CAWSEHRNSPLHF TGTGCCTGGAGTGAACACCGAAATTCACCCCTCCACTTT
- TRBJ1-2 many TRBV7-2 CASSFALNYGYTF TGTGCCAGCAGCTTCGCTCTTAACTATGGCTACACCTTC
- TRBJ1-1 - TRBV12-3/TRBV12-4 CASSKDRNTEAFF TGTGCCAGCAGTAAGGACAGGAACACTGAAGCTTTCTTT
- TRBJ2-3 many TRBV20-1 CSARYGDTQYF TGCAGTGCTAGGTATGGAGATACGCAGTATTTT
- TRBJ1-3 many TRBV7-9 CASTAGALGNTIYF TGTGCCAGCACCGCTGGAGCTCTCGGAAACACCATATATTTT
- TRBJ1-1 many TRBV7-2 CASSLGRRELQAFF TGTGCCAGCAGCTTAGGGCGAAGGGAGCTTCAAGCTTTCTTT
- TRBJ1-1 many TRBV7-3 CASSLTANTEAFF TGTGCCAGCAGCCTGACAGCGAACACTGAAGCTTTCTTT
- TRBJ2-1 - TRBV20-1 CSARDKDSAGNEQFF TGCAGTGCTAGAGATAAAGATAGCGCCGGCAATGAGCAGTTCTTC